What follows describes a single T cell receptor (beta chain). No cognate antigen has been identified for it. Base qualities are not recorded, but no much larger clone differs from it by a single base. The cohort was made up of approximately 700 healthy bone marrow donors. At the time of sampling, every cohort member was nominally healthy, though immune exposures that went unrecorded were likely present. The donor tested CMV seropositive, placing the donor among the roughly 270 seropositive members of the cohort. Every donor gave a peripheral blood sample, and the peripheral blood mononuclear cells from that sample were used for TCR beta sequencing. Genomic DNA was extracted from the blood cell samples with the Qiagen DNeasy Blood Extraction Kit. The source of the sample is a study of cytomegalovirus exposure and HLA in healthy donors (dated by TCRdb to the late 2010s). Regarding the complete study: In an earlier analysis of 550 to 750 of the donors, 250 to 350 Gb of sequence data and some 100 million unique TCR beta sequences from about 179 million T cells were reported. An early release that covered approximately 600 HLA-typed donors contained about 300 gigabases of sequencing data and 85 million to 100 million unique TCR sequences. Of the 398 genotyped donors, approximately 82% fell in the genetic ancestry cluster associated with self-reported Caucasian donors. The aim of the study was to test whether cataloging public T cell receptors could identify signatures of past pathogen exposure. Using immunosequencing, the study profiled T cell repertoires from around 680 subjects and related those repertoires to cytomegalovirus serostatus. Along with the roughly 700-subject first cohort, a separate validation cohort of over 90 different subjects was used. To predict cytomegalovirus infection status, the study combined high-throughput TCR immunosequencing, statistical association of individual TCRs with disease status, and machine learning. In a later analysis, previously published TCR beta repertoires from 550 to 750 donors were re-analyzed and high-resolution HLA genotyping was added so that TCR occurrence patterns could be studied. Rather than drawing on any new phenotypic data, the later analysis identified candidate immune exposures from TCR beta sequences and the way those sequences occurred across donors. To decide whether each TCR beta V gene segment behaved as functional or pseudogenic, an earlier analysis of some 580 of the donors relied on high-throughput TCR beta sequencing. Donor age, sex, ethnicity and CMV serostatus were compiled alongside the repertoire data. A later genetic analysis used genome-wide SNP genotypes for about 65% of the 666 donors, treating that subset as a discovery cohort. All discovery cohort repertoires had been generated using a single sequencing platform. Class I and class II HLA loci were covered by the typing at four-digit resolution. The number of donors typed differed by locus, with roughly 620-640 for A, B, C, DRB1 and DQB1, more than 500 for DQA1, nearly 610 for DPA1, and 472 for DPB1. Several DR-DQ haplotypes were treated as single units for association and clustering because of strong linkage in the cohort. Among some 400 genotyped donors of the cohort, an average of approximately 240,000 unique TCR beta nucleotide sequences was sequenced per donor, of which approximately 18% were non-productive.

Library construction relied on the immunoSEQ multiplex PCR assay. For the multiplex PCR, a mixture combining 60 forward primers for TCR Vbeta segments and 13 reverse primers for TCR Jbeta segments was used. The CDR3 region of rearranged TCR beta genes was amplified from genomic DNA by a multiplex PCR assay. On the Illumina HiSeq System, the amplified TCR beta libraries were sequenced as 87-base-pair reads. The authors' analysis ran thus. A later analysis tallied 75 million to 95 million unique TCR beta chains across the 666 repertoires, and approximately 9.9 million of those chains were shared by two or more donors. Raw reads were error-corrected and collapsed into unique sequences with a nearest-neighbor algorithm that merged closely related sequences to remove PCR and sequencing errors. V, D and J gene segments were assigned by aligning CDR3 sequences to IMGT reference sequences. For a sequence to be retained, at least a six-nucleotide match to both a V gene segment and a J gene segment was required. A rearrangement counted as productive if the CDR3 had no stop codons and remained in frame with V and J, and every other rearrangement counted as non-productive. Following IMGT convention, CDR3 was defined as the stretch from the second conserved V-encoded cysteine up to the conserved J-encoded phenylalanine. The earlier analysis of roughly 590 of the donors excluded sequences that lacked an unambiguous match to a single V gene segment. An earlier analysis of fewer than 750 of the donors classified V segments as functional when productive rearrangements were above 56.7% and as segregating when the standard deviation between donors was above 5%. A statistical classification framework was built to diagnose cytomegalovirus status from the catalog of TCR beta chain sequences. In a later analysis, TCR nucleotide sequences were compared against IMGT/GENE-DB human TR gene sequences so that V and J genes could be assigned. In a later analysis, CDR3 sequences and most-parsimonious VDJ recombination scenarios were assigned using the TCRdist pipeline. In a later analysis, each TCR beta chain was defined by its CDR3 amino acid sequence together with its V-gene family, and reads lacking a unique V-gene family were excluded. To address suspected cross-contamination and a sequencing artifact, a later analysis removed 550 to 750 highly shared, low-generation-probability nucleotide sequences. In a later analysis, a clonal expansion index for each public chain was calculated from normalized within-repertoire ranks of inferred template counts. A later analysis computed generation probabilities with a VDJ recombination model fitted to out-of-frame rearrangements, and checked the results against IGoR. In a later analysis, TCR-TCR, TCR-HLA and TCR-CMV co-occurrence was scored with hypergeometric tests, and a repertoire-size bias correction was applied to TCR pairs. In a later analysis, false discovery rates were estimated by permuting HLA or CMV assignments 20 times. In a later analysis, co-occurring TCRs were grouped using DBSCAN, and TCRdist sequence similarity was added for clustering within HLA-allele-positive subsets. For co-occurrence clustering, repertoires with fewer than 30,000 or more than 120,000 public chains were excluded, along with a handful of repertoires with anomalous nucleotide sharing. TCRdb took this table from immuneACCESS and kept in-frame rearrangements with V and J called. Such tables lack part of the clones; where checked against another copy, unresolved V genes explain under half of the gap, and the rest is unexplained. The DNA was the basis for D and trimming; V, J and clone size are from that table. This sample comprises fewer than 150,000 clones, 60% to 85% of them detected only once. The ten largest clones take up under 7.5% of the sample.

On the study overall, not on this receptor specifically: Assigning TCR associations to individual alleles was difficult when HLA alleles, especially DR and DQ, strongly co-occurred. An earlier analysis of around 540 of the donors showed that most TCR beta V segments appeared in productive rearrangements either about 87% or about 30% of the time, which broadly matched IMGT annotations. A total of 150 to 200 TCR beta chains were listed by the study as associated with cytomegalovirus. In vitro tests confirmed that a few of the cytomegalovirus-associated TCR beta chains recognize cytomegalovirus antigens. Compared with the roughly 700-donor mean, donors in an Asian-associated ancestry cluster had fewer N-insertions in productive TCRs, according to a later genetic analysis. Presence/absence analyses assumed roughly uniform sequencing depth across donors, an assumption that may not hold. A later analysis found that HLA-associated TCR beta chains were more clonally expanded and had lower generation probabilities than equally common non-associated chains. Correlated functional status among segregating V segments might be attributable to linkage disequilibrium, but an unknown experimental factor could not be ruled out. According to a later analysis, TCR association rates differed among HLA loci, with DRB1 alleles showing the most associated TCRs and HLA-C alleles showing the fewest. Because the 87-base-pair reads could not distinguish some IMGT-functional V segments, including TRBV6-2 and TRBV6-3, those segments were excluded. A group of highly shared sequence variants was considered likely to be a technical artifact of the sequencing pipeline. In a later analysis, most CMV-associated TCR beta chains were found to appear HLA-restricted, with HLA associations seemingly driven largely by CMV exposure. In a later analysis, several top co-occurrence clusters were reported to appear linked to parvovirus B19, influenza, CMV and Epstein-Barr virus. The authors suggested that the approach could potentially be generalized to other disease states and immunological phenotypes. Because HLA typing was unavailable for some donors at each locus, only the typed subset was used in association tests. Across donors, most TCR sequences were observed very rarely, whereas some public TCRs were present in many individuals. The only immune exposure information available for the cohort was CMV serostatus. Specific HLA alleles were associated with 15,000 to 20,000 TCR beta sequences at a false discovery rate of 0.05 in a later analysis. Because counts were too low, fewer than 20 rarely observed V segments, including chromosome 9 orphons, were excluded from the earlier analysis of fewer than 650 of the donors. The classifier was reported to diagnose cytomegalovirus status with high specificity and sensitivity in both the original cohort and the validation cohort. A further reported finding was that TCR beta sequences accurately predicted the HLA-A and HLA-B alleles for most subjects in the first cohort. In a later genetic analysis, a missense DCLRE1C variant was associated with V-gene and J-gene trimming of TCR beta chains, and the association was replicated in an independent cohort. The cohort was sequenced for TCR beta chains only, and without alpha or paired-chain data the features that could be detected were limited.

The germline V gene supplies CDR1 SNHLY and CDR2 FYNNEI. The V and J ends are trimmed by 7 bases and 2 bases, leaving 15 bases between them. The CDR3 spans 15 residues, from the cysteine through the phenylalanine. The sequence is cut down to CDR3 DNA, 45 bases in frame from base 1. This receptor was identified in a man in his forties in good health and CMV-seropositive. Sequenced: PBMCs. The chain is made from TRBV2 and TRBJ1-5, with a weak D call of TRBD1 (6 bases match). The CDR3: CASTPDRRGNQPQHF. The DNA is as follows: TGTGCCAGCACCCCCGACAGGCGGGGCAATCAGCCCCAGCATTTT.